This T cell receptor beta chain appears in the sequencing data of a study of beta chain features in type 1 diabetes. Study overall: The patient and healthy donor groups were comparable for age, gender and cell yields. Study findings and constraints: Within patients, naive, central memory and Treg TCRB repertoires seemed more similar than within healthy donors.

The entirety of the isolated RNA underwent reverse transcription, so expressed TCRB transcripts were sequenced. Repertoires were generated with immunoSEQ multiplex PCR, while TCRdb's copy carries only in-frame clones and drops some. The table includes hundreds of thousands of clones, 15% detected once. Details on this clone: What it recognizes is unknown.

The receptor was derived from a man in his late teens or twenties in good health. The sample comprised naive CD4+ T cells from blood.

The CDR3, as DNA: TGTGCCAGCAGCTACCGACAGGGGGGCGGGGAGCTGTTTTTT. Translating gives CASSYRQGGGELFF. This rearrangement joins TRBV11-1 to TRBJ2-2, with TRBD1 matching over 9 bases. The CDR3 is made up of 14 amino acids. Germline V gives CDR1 SGHAT, CDR2 FQDESV (reference sequence). With 4 bases clipped from V and 7 bases from J, the junction kept 4 bases outside the gene matches.